This T cell receptor (beta chain) was captured in a study of OX40 agonist ivuxolimab in advanced cancers. Study at large: Earlier treatment with anti-PD-1, anti-PD-L1 or anti-CTLA-4 was permitted, and 35% to 45% had received some. Three patients had partial responses: one hepatocellular carcinoma, two cutaneous melanoma.

Study results and limitations: Relatively little clonal expansion, among the lowest observed, appeared in partial responders at 0.1-3.0 mg/kg.

Losses at the gene ends were 7 bases for V and 0 bases for J; bases not matched to a gene: 8. CDR3 size: 15 residues. Germline loops: CDR1 MNHNS, CDR2 SASEGT. Only one count was recorded for this clone. As yet, its antigen is unknown. Using immunoSEQ multiplex PCR, the repertoire was profiled, and TCRdb retains in-frame clones only, with some absent. The sample consists of tens of thousands of clones, 85% to 90% of them appearing once. This sequence was found in an adult with an advanced solid tumor such as melanoma, head and neck, liver or kidney cancer. Material: CD4+ or CD8+ T cells sorted from blood, obtained in a trial of the OX40 agonist ivuxolimab. The V gene is TRBV6-1, the J gene TRBJ1-1; TRBD1 matches 7 bases. The CDR3 is CASKGSTGLNTEAFF. CDR3 nucleotides: TGTGCCAGCAAGGGGTCGACAGGGCTGAACACTGAAGCTTTCTTT.